Following are 24 T cell receptor beta chains from one sample sequenced in a study of lymphopenia after photon versus proton radiotherapy. Sequencing was performed with immunoSEQ multiplex PCR; in TCRdb, only in-frame clones are kept and a portion is missing. The sample contains tens of thousands of clones, approximately 91% of which appear only once. Specimen: peripheral blood, collected from a patient treated with photon-based radiotherapy. These receptors all come from an older woman with pancreatic cancer.

About this clone itself: An end of the junction does not agree with germline; a read error may underlie this. The V call is TRBV29-1, the J call TRBJ1-4; TRBD1 is a possible D gene (6 bases). CDR3 length: 13 amino acids. CDR1 is SQVTM, CDR2 ANQGSEA, per germline. CDR3 nucleotides: TGCAGCACAACCGGGACAACCAATGAAAAACTGTTTTTT. Encoded protein: CSTTGTTNEKLFF.

The chain links TRBV5-1 to TRBJ1-5; D is ambiguous. The CDR3 length is 14 residues. The V gene's germline CDR1 is SGHRS and CDR2 YFSETQ. Trimming took off 1 base at V and 5 bases at J, with 10 bases between the two ends. The CDR3 region is CASSLNGRDQPQHF. CDR3 nucleotides: TGCGCCAGCAGCTTGAACGGGAGAGATCAGCCCCAGCATTTT.

J is TRBJ2-2 and V is TRBV19; possible D gene TRBD1, 6 bases. This CDR3 comprises 12 residues. Deletions cut 4 bases from V and 6 bases from J, with 6 bases between. Per germline, CDR1 LNHDA and CDR2 SQIVND (reference sequence). The CDR3 sequence is CASSTGAGELFF. The CDR3 DNA reads as TGTGCCAGTAGTACAGGGGCCGGGGAGCTGTTTTTT.

The chain carries TRBV5-1 and TRBJ2-7; 9 nucleotides agree with TRBD1. Germline CDR1 and CDR2: SGHRS and YFSETQ. The CDR3 sequence is 16 residues long. V dropped 4 bases and J dropped 5; count of bases not matched to a gene: 13. The DNA of the CDR3 is TGCGCCAGCAGCAGAACAGGGGGCGCCGCTCAAAACGAGCAGTACTTC. It translates to CASSRTGGAAQNEQYF.

The J gene is TRBJ1-1, the V gene TRBV6-6; 7 positions match TRBD1. CDR3 length: 16 amino acids. From germline, CDR1 is MNHNY and CDR2 SVGAGI (reference sequence). The V and J ends lost 2 bases and 0 bases, in that order; junction bases with no gene match: 6. Here the CDR3 DNA reads TGTGCCAGCAGTTACCCCCGACAGGGCTTGAACACTGAAGCTTTCTTT. Amino acids: CASSYPRQGLNTEAFF.

The J gene is TRBJ2-5, the V gene TRBV2, with D maybe TRBD2 (6 bases). CDR1 is SNHLY, CDR2 FYNNEI, per germline. This CDR3 spans 15 amino acids. The V end lost 8 bases, the J end lost 1 base, and 17 bases lay between the germline ends. The CDR3 spells CASSPPGSGQETQYF. Written as DNA, the CDR3 is TGTGCCAGCTCCCCTCCGGGTAGCGGCCAAGAGACCCAGTACTTC.

The chain uses TRBV21-1 and TRBJ2-2; the table's D call TRBD1 went unverified against the DNA. TRBV21-1 is a pseudogene locus. This CDR3 is built from 15 residues. DNA of the CDR3: TGTGCCAGCAGCCTCCGACAGGGGAACACCGGGGAGCTGTTTTTT. Translation: CASSLRQGNTGELFF.

The V gene is TRBV7-3, the J gene TRBJ2-5; maybe TRBD1 (5 bases). The CDR3 is made up of 11 amino acids. CDR1 SGHTA and CDR2 FQGTGA come from the germline V gene. CDR3 sequence: CMTVSQETQYF. CDR3 bases: TGTATGACAGTTTCGCAAGAGACCCAGTACTTC.

The chain joins TRBV11-3 to TRBJ2-1, with 7 bases aligning to TRBD2. Trimming cost V 5 bases and J 7 bases; bases outside gene matches: 8. Germline CDR1 SGHNT, CDR2 YENEEA. The CDR3 sequence is 14 residues long. DNA for the CDR3: TGTGCCAGCAGCCTGGGGGAGGGGCGGAATGAGCAGTTCTTC. Translated, it gives CASSLGEGRNEQFF.

V usage is TRBV10-3 and J usage is TRBJ2-1; TRBD2 agrees at 16 bases. Germline CDR1 is ENHRY and CDR2 is SYGVKD. V was pared by 0 bases and J by 11 bases, with 7 bases of the junction left unmatched. The CDR3 runs 17 residues. Here the CDR3 DNA reads TGTGCCATCAGTGAGTCGGGGACTAGCGGGAGGGGTCCCAAGCAGTTCTTC. Encoded protein: CAISESGTSGRGPKQFF.

The J gene is TRBJ2-1, the V gene TRBV14; D is tentatively TRBD1 or TRBD2 (5 bases each). The CDR3 contains 15 residues. Germline-derived CDR1 and CDR2 are SGHDN and FVKESK. Trimming shortened V by 0 bases and J by 11 bases, and 17 bases separated the two germline ends. CDR3 loop: CASSQDYKGRGQQFF. For the CDR3, the DNA is TGTGCCAGCAGCCAAGACTATAAGGGACGCGGCCAGCAGTTCTTC.

The chain recombines TRBV28 with TRBJ1-1, with D hard to call. The CDR3 sequence is 13 residues long. In germline, CDR1 is MDHEN, CDR2 SYDVKM. V lost 7 bases and J lost 2, with 11 bases in between. The CDR3, as DNA: TGTGCCAGCAAGGTTGGGCAAAACACTGAAGCTTTCTTT. This gives the protein CASKVGQNTEAFF. Supplemented by reference TRBV28 and TRBJ1-1, the full variable domain reads DVKVTQSSRYLVKRTGEKVFLECVQDMDHENMFWYRQDPGLGLRLIYFSYDVKMKEKGDIPEGYSVSREKKERFSLILESASTNQTSMYLCASKVGQNTEAFFGQGTRLTVV.

As regards this clone: The junction and the germline gene differ at one end; a read error may be behind it. This rearrangement joins TRBV11-2 to TRBJ1-3, with unresolved D. The CDR3 is made up of 12 amino acids. Looked up from germline, CDR1 is SGHAT and CDR2 is FQNNGV. The CDR3 coding sequence is TGTGCCAGCAGCTTAGCTGGGAACACCATATATTTT. Its translation: CASSLAGNTIYF.

This sequence joins TRBV29-1 and TRBJ2-1; 7 bases are a match to TRBD2. CDR1 is SQVTM, CDR2 ANQGSEA, per germline. With V trimmed by 0 bases and J by 15 bases, 11 bases remained unmatched. There are 13 residues in the CDR3. The CDR3 nucleotides read TGCAGCGTTGAAGATAGGTGGGAGGGCCTTTGGTTCTTC. Translated, it gives CSVEDRWEGLWFF.

In the case of this clone: At one end the junction does not follow the germline gene, possibly because of a read error. The V and J genes are TRBV5-4 and TRBJ2-1; 9 bases are a match to TRBD1. The CDR3 loop spans 15 amino acids. Germline values: CDR1 SGHNT, CDR2 YYREEE (reference sequence). CDR3 protein: CASSPQGARYTEQFF. The CDR3 region has the DNA TGTGCCAGCAGCCCACAGGGGGCGCGGTACACTGAGCAGTTCTTC.

The chain joins TRBV4-1 to TRBJ2-2; possibly TRBD1 or TRBD2 for D (6 bases each). The CDR3 sequence is 16 residues long. The V end was cut by 3 bases, the J end by 6 bases, with 17 bases between. Germline V lookup: CDR1 MGHRA, CDR2 YSYEKL. CDR3 region: CASSHPTGALPGELFF. DNA of the CDR3: TGCGCCAGCAGCCACCCCACGGGGGCGCTCCCCGGGGAGCTGTTTTTT.

This chain links TRBV5-1 with TRBJ2-7; perhaps TRBD1 as D (6 bases). There are 14 residues in the CDR3. Germline V gene sequence: CDR1 SGHRS, CDR2 YFSETQ. V dropped 5 bases and J dropped 0 bases, with 12 bases sitting between them. The CDR3 protein is CASRINRDSYEQYF. In DNA, the CDR3 is TGCGCCAGCAGAATAAACAGGGACTCCTACGAGCAGTACTTC.

CDR3: CATNLGLAGETQYF. The CDR3 DNA reads as TGTGCCACCAACCTCGGACTAGCGGGTGAGACCCAGTACTTC. This rearrangement joins TRBV15 to TRBJ2-5; 11 bases match TRBD2. The CDR3 has 14 amino acids. J lost 5 bases, V lost 7 bases, and 6 bases had no gene match. CDR1 is LNHNV and CDR2 is YYDKDF in the germline V gene (reference sequence).

This clone came up once. The chain employs TRBV10-3 and TRBJ2-5; possibly TRBD1 or TRBD2 for D (5 bases each). CDR1 and CDR2 from the germline V gene are ENHRY and SYGVKD. The germline V and J ends were trimmed by 5 bases and 5 bases, with 24 bases remaining between them. The CDR3 is made up of 17 amino acids. CDR3 DNA: TGTGCCATCAGTAAATCGAGCTCCACGGGACCGATGGAGACCCAGTACTTC. Protein sequence: CAISKSSSTGPMETQYF.

The count of this clone is one. The chain couples TRBV2 to TRBJ2-1; D possibly corresponds to TRBD2 (7 bases). Germline CDR1 reads SNHLY; CDR2 reads FYNNEI. The CDR3 has 15 amino acids. The ends were cut back, 7 bases at V and 2 bases at J, with 15 bases in the middle. CDR3 in amino acids: CASKTIGGPYNEQFF. The DNA for the CDR3 is TGTGCCAGCAAAACCATCGGGGGGCCCTACAATGAGCAGTTCTTC. The full variable domain, completed using reference TRBV2 and TRBJ2-1, is EPEVTQTPSHQVTQMGQEVILRCVPISNHLYFYWYRQILGQKVEFLVSFYNNEISEKSEIFDDQFSVERPDGSNFTLKIRSTKLEDSAMYFCASKTIGGPYNEQFFGPGTRLTVL.

CDR3 sequence: CASSWSWDRREAFF. CDR3 DNA: TGTGCCAGCAGCTGGAGCTGGGACAGACGTGAAGCTTTCTTT. J is TRBJ1-1 and V is TRBV7-2, with 7 bases aligning to TRBD1. Germline CDR1 and CDR2: SGHTA and FQGNSA. This CDR3 has 14 residues. The ends lost 4 bases at V and 7 bases at J; junction bases unmatched: 9.

V and J are TRBV7-3 and TRBJ2-2; D unresolved. The CDR3 is 15 residues long. Germline V gene data show CDR1 as SGHTA and CDR2 as FQGTGA. Trimming stripped 0 bases from V and 5 bases from J, with 10 bases between. CDR3 sequence: CASSLTSLDTGELFF. CDR3 bases: TGTGCCAGCAGCTTAACCAGTCTGGATACCGGGGAGCTGTTTTTT.

The chain couples TRBV6-5 to TRBJ1-4; TRBD1 is a possible D gene (5 bases). The germline CDR1 and CDR2 sequences are MNHEY and SVGAGI. This CDR3 spans 13 amino acids. V lost 5 bases to trimming and J lost 4 bases, with 8 bases between them. CDR3 sequence (DNA): TGTGCCAGCAGTCTCCAGGGTAATGAAAAACTGTTTTTT. As protein: CASSLQGNEKLFF.

J is TRBJ1-5 and V is TRBV25-1; D not resolved. V was pared by 4 bases and J by 3 bases, with 7 bases between. Germline V gene data show CDR1 as MGHDK and CDR2 as SYGVNS. The CDR3 is made up of 13 amino acids. CDR3 protein: CASSAHPNQPQHF. The CDR3 nucleotides are TGTGCCAGCAGTGCTCACCCCAATCAGCCCCAGCATTTT.